These 16 T cell receptor beta chains originate from one sample sequenced in a study of preoperative IRX-2 immunotherapy in early breast cancer. TCRdb's table, derived via immunoSEQ multiplex PCR, lists solely in-frame clones and lacks some. The data contain around 88,000 clones, about nine tenths of them singletons. Stated treatment: preoperative locoregional IRX-2 cytokine immunotherapy. The sample in question was tumor tissue, obtained after IRX-2 immunotherapy. These TCRs come from a human donor with breast cancer.

This sequence joins TRBV7-2 and TRBJ2-7, with D possibly being TRBD2 (5 bases). The germline V and J ends were trimmed by 1 base and 5 bases, with 9 bases remaining between them. The CDR3 contains 13 residues. Germline V gene data show CDR1 as SGHTA and CDR2 as FQGNSA. CDR3 sequence reads: CASSLGRWDEQYF. In DNA form, the CDR3 reads TGTGCCAGCAGCTTAGGGAGGTGGGACGAGCAGTACTTC.

The V gene is TRBV5-1, the J gene TRBJ1-3; 8 bases agree with TRBD1. The CDR3 contains 16 residues. The ends lost 0 bases at V and 2 bases at J; junction bases unmatched: 4. CDR1 and CDR2 (germline): SGHRS, YFSETQ. CDR3 bases: TGCGCCAGCAGCTTGGAACAGGGGGTTGCTGGAAACACCATATATTTT. The encoded protein is CASSLEQGVAGNTIYF.

The rearrangement uses TRBV19 and TRBJ1-5; D unclear. CDR1 and CDR2 from the germline V gene are LNHDA and SQIVND (reference sequence). CDR3 size: 18 residues. Trimming cost V 5 bases and J 0 bases, with 20 bases left between them. The CDR3 DNA follows: TGTGCCAGTAGTCTTCGGACGAGCCGCGGGAGTAGCAATCAGCCCCAGCATTTT. It yields the protein CASSLRTSRGSSNQPQHF.

This sequence joins TRBV6-8 and TRBJ1-3; unclear D gene. V was trimmed by 5 bases and J by 1 base, leaving 15 bases between them. CDR1 and CDR2 (germline): MNHGY, SAAAGT. The CDR3 runs to 16 residues. CDR3 nucleotides: TGTGCCAGCAGTGGCGAGAACGGGGTTTCTGGAAACACCATATATTTT. Translation gives CASSGENGVSGNTIYF.

This rearrangement joins TRBV6-8 to TRBJ2-7; 9 bases agree with TRBD2. The CDR3 loop spans 14 amino acids. The J segment lost 1 base and the V segment lost 5 bases, leaving 3 bases of the junction unmatched. Germline V lookup: CDR1 MNHGY, CDR2 SAAAGT. The CDR3 sequence is CASSAAGGSYEQYF. CDR3 coding DNA: TGTGCCAGCAGTGCGGCGGGAGGGTCCTACGAGCAGTACTTC.

The sample holds a few counts of this clone. The chain joins TRBV11-3 to TRBJ1-1; D gene unclear. The V and J ends lost 3 bases and 8 bases respectively, with 16 bases between them. The CDR3 is 14 amino acids. Germline V gene data show CDR1 as SGHNT and CDR2 as YENEEA. The CDR3 DNA reads as TGTGCCAGCAGCTTGAATACAAGGTTAATCGAAGCTTTCTTT. It yields the protein CASSLNTRLIEAFF.

The sample holds one count of this clone. DNA for the CDR3: TGTGCCAGTAGTCTCCAGGGCACTGACACCGGGGAGCTGTTTTTT. The encoded protein is CASSLQGTDTGELFF. This chain joins TRBV19 and TRBJ2-2; TRBD1 might be the D (5 bases). Germline values: CDR1 LNHDA, CDR2 SQIVND (reference sequence). This CDR3 comprises 15 residues. Trimming shortened V by 5 bases and J by 3 bases, and 13 bases separated the two germline ends.

CDR3 protein: CASSPPDRFGYTF. The CDR3 region has the DNA TGTGCCAGCAGTCCCCCGGACAGATTTGGCTACACCTTC. The chain couples TRBV28 to TRBJ1-2; a weak D match, TRBD1 (6 bases). CDR1 is MDHEN and CDR2 is SYDVKM in the germline V gene. CDR3 length: 13 amino acids. Trimming pared 5 bases from V and 7 bases from J, leaving 14 bases between.

The chain employs TRBV6-8 and TRBJ1-1; 9 bases are shared with TRBD1. Germline-derived CDR1 and CDR2 are MNHGY and SAAAGT. This CDR3 is built from 15 residues. Losses at the gene ends were 9 bases for V and 1 base for J; bases not matched to a gene: 9. The CDR3 sequence is CASTTGGLSNTEAFF. The CDR3 DNA sequence: TGTGCCAGTACTACAGGGGGCCTCTCGAACACTGAAGCTTTCTTT.

The chain recombines TRBV5-1 with TRBJ2-7; D remains unclear. Germline CDR1 is SGHRS and CDR2 is YFSETQ. CDR3 length: 16 amino acids. Trimming shortened V by 0 bases and J by 1 base, and 14 bases separated the two germline ends. This CDR3 reads CASSLVMSTESYEQYF. The DNA for the CDR3 is TGCGCCAGCAGCTTGGTGATGTCAACGGAATCCTACGAGCAGTACTTC.

CDR3 region: CASSSNNQPQHF. The CDR3, as DNA: TGTGCCAGCTCATCTAACAATCAGCCCCAGCATTTT. This chain links TRBV18 with TRBJ1-5, with no clear D. V was shortened by 5 bases and J by 3 bases, with 5 bases between the two germline ends. There are 12 residues in the CDR3. Germline V gene sequence: CDR1 KGHSH, CDR2 LQKENI.

This sequence joins TRBV7-8 and TRBJ2-5; D is unresolved. In germline, CDR1 is SGHVS, CDR2 FQNEAQ. The CDR3 covers 13 residues. V dropped 5 bases and J dropped 2 bases, with 9 bases sitting between them. CDR3 sequence: CASSLYSQETQYF. CDR3 sequence (DNA): TGTGCCAGCAGCCTCTACTCACAAGAGACCCAGTACTTC.

V usage is TRBV15 and J usage is TRBJ2-3, with 10 bases that match TRBD2. Per germline, CDR1 LNHNV and CDR2 YYDKDF (reference sequence). The V gene end was trimmed by 0 bases and the J gene end by 1 base; junction bases not matched to a gene: 4. The CDR3 sequence is 17 residues long. The CDR3 protein is CATSRDIGLAGTDTQYF. Written as DNA, the CDR3 is TGTGCCACCAGCAGAGATATAGGACTAGCGGGCACAGATACGCAGTATTTT.

This chain joins TRBV10-2 and TRBJ2-7; 7 positions agree with TRBD2. Trimming removed 4 bases from V and 2 bases from J; junction bases left unmatched: 14. The CDR3 length is 17 residues. Germline V gene lookup returns CDR1 WSHSY and CDR2 SAAADI. CDR3 nucleotide sequence: TGCGCCAGCAGTGGTCTCCCCCCCCTCGCGGGAGCCTACGAGCAGTACTTC. It is translated as CASSGLPPLAGAYEQYF.

The CDR3 is CASSESRGVETQYF. CDR3 nucleotide sequence: TGCGCCAGCAGTGAGTCTCGGGGTGTGGAAACGCAGTATTTT. The J gene is TRBJ2-3, the V gene TRBV10-2; D may be TRBD2 (5 bases). V was pared by 0 bases and J by 9 bases, with 13 bases between. In germline, CDR1 is WSHSY, CDR2 SAAADI. This CDR3 comprises 14 residues.

The rearrangement links TRBV9 to TRBJ2-2, with 9 bases fitting TRBD1. There are 14 residues in the CDR3. V lost 6 bases to trimming and J lost 5 bases; unmatched junction nucleotides: 5. CDR1 and CDR2 (germline): SGDLS, YYNGEE. The CDR3 region has the DNA TGTGCCAGCACGGACAGGGGTAATACCGGGGAGCTGTTTTTT. Translating gives CASTDRGNTGELFF.